This note documents a single TCR beta chain sequence. What it binds is not known. The donors gave bone marrow, and they were healthy. CDR1 MNHEY and CDR2 SMNVEV come from the germline V gene (reference sequence). The CDR3 has 11 residues. The sample comes from a study of cytomegalovirus exposure and HLA in healthy donors. Broader study findings: A later analysis linked a missense DCLRE1C variant to TCR beta V- and J-gene trimming. Cytomegalovirus-associated TCR beta chains were listed, numbering roughly 150.

A multiplex PCR was run with 60 Vbeta primers and 13 Jbeta primers. Here immunoSEQ multiplex PCR was the method, and the copy in TCRdb shows in-frame clones only, minus some. The table lists 230,000 or so clones, 92% of them singletons. The clonotype was recovered from a girl aged 2 to 9 in good health and CMV-seronegative. The chain combines TRBV27 with TRBJ2-5; no definite D call. The DNA end lines up better with TRBJ2-7; the J call may be wrong. The sequenced sample consisted of PBMCs. This chain's CDR3 is CASSSPYEQYF. The CDR3 nucleotides read TGTGCCAGCAGTTCCCCCTACGAGCAGTACTTC.